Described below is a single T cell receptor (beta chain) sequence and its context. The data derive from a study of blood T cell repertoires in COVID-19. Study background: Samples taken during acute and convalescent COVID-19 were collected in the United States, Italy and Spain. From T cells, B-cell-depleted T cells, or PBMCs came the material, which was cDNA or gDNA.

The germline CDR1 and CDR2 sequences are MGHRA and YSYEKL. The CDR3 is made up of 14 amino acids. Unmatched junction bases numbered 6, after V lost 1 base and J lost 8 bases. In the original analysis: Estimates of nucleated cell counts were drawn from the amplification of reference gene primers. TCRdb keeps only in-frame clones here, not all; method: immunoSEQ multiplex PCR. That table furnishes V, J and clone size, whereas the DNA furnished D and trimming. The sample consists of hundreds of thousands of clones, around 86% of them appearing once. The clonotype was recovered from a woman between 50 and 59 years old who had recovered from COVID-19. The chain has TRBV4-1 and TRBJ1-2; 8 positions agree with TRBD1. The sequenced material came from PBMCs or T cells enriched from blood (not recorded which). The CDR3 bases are TGCGCCAGCAGCCAAGTTAACAGGGGGAAAGGCTACACCTTC. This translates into CASSQVNRGKGYTF.